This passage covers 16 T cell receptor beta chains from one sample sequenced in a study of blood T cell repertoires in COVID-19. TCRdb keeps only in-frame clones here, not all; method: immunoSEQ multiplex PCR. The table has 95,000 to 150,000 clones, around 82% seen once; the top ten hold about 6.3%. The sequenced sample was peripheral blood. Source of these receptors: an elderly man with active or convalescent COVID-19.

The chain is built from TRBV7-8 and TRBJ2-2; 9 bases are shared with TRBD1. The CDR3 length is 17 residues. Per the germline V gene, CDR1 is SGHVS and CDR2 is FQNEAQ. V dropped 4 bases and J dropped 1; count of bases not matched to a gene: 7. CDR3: CASSSNRGRGNTGELFF. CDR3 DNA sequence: TGTGCCAGCAGCTCCAACAGGGGGCGCGGGAACACCGGGGAGCTGTTTTTT.

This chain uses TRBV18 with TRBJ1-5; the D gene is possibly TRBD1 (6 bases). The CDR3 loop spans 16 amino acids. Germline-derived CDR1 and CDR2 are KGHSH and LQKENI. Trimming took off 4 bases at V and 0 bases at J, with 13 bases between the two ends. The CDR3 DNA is TGTGCCAGCTCACGACAGGATTCCTTTAGCAATCAGCCCCAGCATTTT. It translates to CASSRQDSFSNQPQHF.

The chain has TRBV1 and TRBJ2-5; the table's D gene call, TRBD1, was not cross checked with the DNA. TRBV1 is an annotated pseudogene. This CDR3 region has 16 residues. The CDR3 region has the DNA TGCACCAGCAGCCATCCCCAAGACAGGGAAAAAGAGACCCAGTACTTC. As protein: CTSSHPQDREKETQYF.

DNA of the CDR3: TGTGCCAGCAGTGAAGGCAGGGGGCCGGAAAAACTGTTTTTT. Its translation is CASSEGRGPEKLFF. The chain couples TRBV25-1 to TRBJ1-4; 8 bases map to TRBD1. This CDR3 has 14 amino acids. Losses at the gene ends were 2 bases for V and 8 bases for J; bases not matched to a gene: 4. Germline V gene data show CDR1 as MGHDK and CDR2 as SYGVNS.

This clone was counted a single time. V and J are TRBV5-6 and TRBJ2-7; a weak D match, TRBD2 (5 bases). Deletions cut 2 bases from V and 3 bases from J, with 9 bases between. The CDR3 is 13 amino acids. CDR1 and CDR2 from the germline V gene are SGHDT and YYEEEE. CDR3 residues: CASSFSEGYEQYF. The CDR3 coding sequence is TGTGCCAGCAGCTTCAGTGAGGGCTACGAGCAGTACTTC.

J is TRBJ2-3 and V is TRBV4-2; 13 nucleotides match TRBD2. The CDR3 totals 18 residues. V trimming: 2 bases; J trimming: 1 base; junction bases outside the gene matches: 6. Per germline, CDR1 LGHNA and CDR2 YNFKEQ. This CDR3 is CASSQRLAGGLGTDTQYF. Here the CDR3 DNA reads TGTGCCAGCAGCCAACGACTAGCGGGGGGCCTGGGCACAGATACGCAGTATTTT.

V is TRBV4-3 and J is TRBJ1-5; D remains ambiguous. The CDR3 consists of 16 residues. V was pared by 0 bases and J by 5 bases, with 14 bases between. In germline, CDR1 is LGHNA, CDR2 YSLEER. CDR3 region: CASSQDAGLTHQPQHF. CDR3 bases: TGCGCCAGCAGCCAAGATGCTGGCCTCACCCATCAGCCCCAGCATTTT.

CDR3 DNA sequence: TGTGCCAGCAGTGATCATAAGGTGCAGGGCGAGTCGAATGAGCAGTTCTTC. Its translation: CASSDHKVQGESNEQFF. This chain uses TRBV2 with TRBJ2-1, with a possible D match to TRBD1 (5 bases). Looked up from germline, CDR1 is SNHLY and CDR2 is FYNNEI. Trimming removed 3 bases from V and 7 bases from J, with 22 bases in between. The CDR3 sequence is 17 residues long.

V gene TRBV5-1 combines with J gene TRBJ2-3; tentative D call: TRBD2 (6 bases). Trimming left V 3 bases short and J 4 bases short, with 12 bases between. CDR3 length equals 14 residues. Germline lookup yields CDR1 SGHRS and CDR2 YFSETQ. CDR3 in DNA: TGCGCCAGCAGCTCCCGGGACTTAGCAGATACGCAGTATTTT. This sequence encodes CASSSRDLADTQYF.

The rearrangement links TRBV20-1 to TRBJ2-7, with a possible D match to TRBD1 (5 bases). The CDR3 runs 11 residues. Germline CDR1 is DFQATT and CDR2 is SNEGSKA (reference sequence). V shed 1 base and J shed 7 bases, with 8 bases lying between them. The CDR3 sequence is CSARGGGEQYF. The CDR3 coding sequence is TGCAGTGCTAGAGGGGGCGGTGAGCAGTACTTC.

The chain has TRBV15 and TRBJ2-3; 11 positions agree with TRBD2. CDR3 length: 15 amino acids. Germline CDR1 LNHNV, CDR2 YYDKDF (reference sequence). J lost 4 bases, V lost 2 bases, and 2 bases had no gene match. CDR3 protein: CATSRTSGGADTQYF. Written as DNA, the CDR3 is TGTGCCACCAGCAGAACTAGCGGGGGCGCAGATACGCAGTATTTT.

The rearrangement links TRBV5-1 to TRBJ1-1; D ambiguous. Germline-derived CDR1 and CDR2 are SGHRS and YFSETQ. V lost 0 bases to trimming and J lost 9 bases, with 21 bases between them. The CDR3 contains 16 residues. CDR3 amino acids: CASSLAVLLSGAQAFF. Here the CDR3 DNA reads TGCGCCAGCAGCTTGGCCGTACTCTTGTCAGGTGCGCAAGCTTTCTTT.

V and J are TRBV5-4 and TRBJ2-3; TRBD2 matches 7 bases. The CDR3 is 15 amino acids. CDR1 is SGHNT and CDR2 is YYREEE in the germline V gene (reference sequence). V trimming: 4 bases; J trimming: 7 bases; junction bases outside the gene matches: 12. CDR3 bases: TGTGCCAGCAGCCAGCGGGAAGGCGGGGGATATACGCAGTATTTT. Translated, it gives CASSQREGGGYTQYF. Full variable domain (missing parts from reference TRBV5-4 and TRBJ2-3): ETGVTQSPTHLIKTRGQQVTLRCSSQSGHNTVSWYQQALGQGPQFIFQYYREEENGRGNFPPRFSGLQFPNYSSELNVNALELDDSALYLCASSQREGGGYTQYFGPGTRLTVL.

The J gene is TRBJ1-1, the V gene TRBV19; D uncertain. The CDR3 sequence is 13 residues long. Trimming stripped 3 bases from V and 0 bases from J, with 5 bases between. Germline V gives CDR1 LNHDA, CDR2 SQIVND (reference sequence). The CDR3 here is CASSMEVNTEAFF. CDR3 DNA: TGTGCCAGTAGTATGGAGGTGAACACTGAAGCTTTCTTT.

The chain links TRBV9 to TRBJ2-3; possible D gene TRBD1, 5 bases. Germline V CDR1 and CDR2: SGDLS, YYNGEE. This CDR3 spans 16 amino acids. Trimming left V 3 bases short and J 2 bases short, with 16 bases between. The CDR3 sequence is CASSGSRGRPTDTQYF. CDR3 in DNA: TGTGCCAGCAGCGGTAGTAGGGGAAGGCCCACAGATACGCAGTATTTT.

The CDR3 reads CASSRDRGGTYNEQFF. The CDR3 nucleotides are TGTGCCAGTAGTAGGGACAGGGGAGGCACCTACAATGAGCAGTTCTTC. This chain connects TRBV19 to TRBJ2-1; 10 bases align to TRBD1. The CDR3 sequence is 16 residues long. Germline trimming cut 4 bases from V and 2 bases from J; bases unmatched to any gene: 5. The germline CDR1 and CDR2 sequences are LNHDA and SQIVND (reference sequence).